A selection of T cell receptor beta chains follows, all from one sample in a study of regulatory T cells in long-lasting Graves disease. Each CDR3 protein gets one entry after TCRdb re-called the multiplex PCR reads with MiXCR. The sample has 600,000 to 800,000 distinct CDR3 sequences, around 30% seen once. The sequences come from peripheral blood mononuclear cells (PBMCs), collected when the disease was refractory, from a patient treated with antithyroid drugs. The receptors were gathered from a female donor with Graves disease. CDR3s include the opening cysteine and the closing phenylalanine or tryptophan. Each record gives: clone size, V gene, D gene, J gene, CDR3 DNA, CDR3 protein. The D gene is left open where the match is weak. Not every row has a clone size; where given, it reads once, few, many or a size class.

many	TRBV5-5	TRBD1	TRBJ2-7	TGTGCCAGCAGCGGGGGACAGGGGACCTACGAGCAGTACTTC	CASSGGQGTYEQYF
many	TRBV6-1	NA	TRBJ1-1	TGTGCCAGCAGTGCCGATCACCTGAACACTGAAGCTTTCTTT	CASSADHLNTEAFF
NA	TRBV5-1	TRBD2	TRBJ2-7	TGCGCCAGCAGCTTAGATCTAGCGGGAGCCTCCTACGAGCAGTACTTC	CASSLDLAGASYEQYF
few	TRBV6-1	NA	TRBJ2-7	TGTGCCAGCAGCGCCGGGACACAGGGTTACGAGCAGTACTTC	CASSAGTQGYEQYF
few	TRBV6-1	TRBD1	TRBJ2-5	TGTGCCAGCAGTCGCGGGGACAGGCCCTGGGAGACCCAGTACTTC	CASSRGDRPWETQYF
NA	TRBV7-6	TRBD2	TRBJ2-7	TGTGCCAGCAGCTCGTCCGGGACTACCTACGAGCAGTACTTC	CASSSSGTTYEQYF
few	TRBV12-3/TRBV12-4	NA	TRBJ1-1	TGTGCCAGCAGTCTTCCCGGGGGGATGACTGAAGCTTTCTTT	CASSLPGGMTEAFF
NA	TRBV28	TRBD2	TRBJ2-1	TGTGCCAGCAGTTCCCCGGGAGGCGAGCAGTTCTTC	CASSSPGGEQFF
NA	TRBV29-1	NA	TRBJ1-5	TGCAGCGTGGGGGGGACAAGCAATCAGCCCCAGCATTTT	CSVGGTSNQPQHF
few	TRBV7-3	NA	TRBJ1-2	TGTGCCAGCAGCTTAGGAGGGGTCTCTAACTATGGCTACACCTTC	CASSLGGVSNYGYTF
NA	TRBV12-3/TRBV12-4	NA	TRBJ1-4	TGTGCCAGCAGTACCCGGACGAAAAAACTGTTTTTT	CASSTRTKKLFF
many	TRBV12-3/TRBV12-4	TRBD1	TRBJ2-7	TGTGCCAGCAGCCGACAGGGGGCCTCGTACGAGCAGTACTTC	CASSRQGASYEQYF
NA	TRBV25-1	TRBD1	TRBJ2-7	TGTGCCAGCAGTGGCGAGACAGGGGGCCCATATTACGAGCAGTACTTC	CASSGETGGPYYEQYF
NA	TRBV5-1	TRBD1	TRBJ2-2	TGCGCCAGCAGCTTGGCCCCGACAGGGGGCTGGGACGGGGAGCTGTTTTTT	CASSLAPTGGWDGELFF